A single sample is the source of the 2 T cell receptor beta chains below, sequenced in a study of beta chain features in type 1 diabetes. The isolated RNA, all of it, was reverse transcribed, so expressed TCRB transcripts were what got sequenced. The data were produced by immunoSEQ multiplex PCR, yet TCRdb's version contains in-frame clones alone and is incomplete. This sample has almost 350,000 clones, with 20% found just once. Sequencing was performed on naive CD4+ T cells from blood. Every receptor here comes from a woman aged 18-30 years in good health.

The genes are TRBV7-2 and TRBJ2-3, with a possible D match to TRBD2 (6 bases). Germline V gives CDR1 SGHTA, CDR2 FQGNSA. The CDR3 is 15 amino acids. The V gene lost 0 bases and the J gene lost 2 bases, with 9 bases spanning the gap. CDR3 in DNA: TGTGCCAGCAGCTTAGCTAGCGGCCACACAGATACGCAGTATTTT. It encodes CASSLASGHTDTQYF.

The rearrangement uses TRBV15 and TRBJ1-1; D remains ambiguous. CDR1 LNHNV and CDR2 YYDKDF come from the germline V gene (reference sequence). Trimming cost V 1 base and J 1 base, with 10 bases left between them. The CDR3 is 15 residues long. The CDR3 loop reads CATSRGGSGNTEAFF. CDR3 DNA: TGTGCCACCAGCAGAGGTGGATCGGGGAACACTGAAGCTTTCTTT.